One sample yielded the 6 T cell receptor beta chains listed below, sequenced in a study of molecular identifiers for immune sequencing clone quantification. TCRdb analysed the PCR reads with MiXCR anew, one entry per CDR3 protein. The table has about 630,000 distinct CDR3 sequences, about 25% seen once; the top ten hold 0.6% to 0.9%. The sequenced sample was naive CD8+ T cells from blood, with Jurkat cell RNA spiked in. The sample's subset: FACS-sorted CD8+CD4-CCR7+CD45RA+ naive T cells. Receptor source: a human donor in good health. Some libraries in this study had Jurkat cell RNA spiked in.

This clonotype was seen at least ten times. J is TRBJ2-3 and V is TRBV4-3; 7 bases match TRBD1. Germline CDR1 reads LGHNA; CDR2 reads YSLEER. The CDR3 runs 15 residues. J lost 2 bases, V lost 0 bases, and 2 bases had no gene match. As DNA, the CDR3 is TGCGCCAGCAGCCAAGAGGGACAGTACACAGATACGCAGTATTTT. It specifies CASSQEGQYTDTQYF.

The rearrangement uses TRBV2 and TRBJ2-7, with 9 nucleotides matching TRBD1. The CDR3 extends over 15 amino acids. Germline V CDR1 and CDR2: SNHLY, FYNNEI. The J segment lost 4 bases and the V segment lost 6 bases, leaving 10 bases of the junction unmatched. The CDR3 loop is CASRPPGTGLYEQYF. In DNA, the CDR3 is TGTGCCAGCAGGCCACCCGGGACAGGGTTGTACGAGCAGTACTTC.

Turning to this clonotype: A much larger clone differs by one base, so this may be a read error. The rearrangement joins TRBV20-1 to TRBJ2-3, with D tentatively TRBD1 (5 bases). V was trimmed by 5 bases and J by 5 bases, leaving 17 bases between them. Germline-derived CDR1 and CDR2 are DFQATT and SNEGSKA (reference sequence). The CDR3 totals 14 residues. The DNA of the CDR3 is TGCAGTGCTCAGACAGAATCTGGCCTAGATACGCAGTATTTT. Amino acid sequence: CSAQTESGLDTQYF.

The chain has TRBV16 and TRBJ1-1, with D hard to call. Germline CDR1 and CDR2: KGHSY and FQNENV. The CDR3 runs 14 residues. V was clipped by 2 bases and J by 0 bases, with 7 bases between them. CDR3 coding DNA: TGTGCCAGCAGCCAAGAGGGAATGAACACTGAAGCTTTCTTT. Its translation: CASSQEGMNTEAFF.

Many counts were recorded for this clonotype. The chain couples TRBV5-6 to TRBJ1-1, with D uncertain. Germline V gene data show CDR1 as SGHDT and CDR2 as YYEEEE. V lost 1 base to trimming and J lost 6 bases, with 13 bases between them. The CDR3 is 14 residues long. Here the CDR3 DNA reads TGTGCCAGCAGCTTGATGGGTCCAAGTCCTGAAGCTTTCTTT. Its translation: CASSLMGPSPEAFF. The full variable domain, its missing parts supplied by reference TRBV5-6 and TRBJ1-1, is DAGVTQSPTHLIKTRGQQVTLRCSPKSGHDTVSWYQQALGQGPQFIFQYYEEEERQRGNFPDRFSGHQFPNYSSELNVNALLLGDSALYLCASSLMGPSPEAFFGQGTRLTVV.

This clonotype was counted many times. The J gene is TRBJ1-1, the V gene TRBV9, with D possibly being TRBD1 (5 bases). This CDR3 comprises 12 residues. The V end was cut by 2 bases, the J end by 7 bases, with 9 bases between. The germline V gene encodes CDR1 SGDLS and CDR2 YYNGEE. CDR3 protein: CASSVGGGEAFF. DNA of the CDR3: TGTGCCAGCAGCGTTGGGGGGGGTGAAGCTTTCTTT.